Presented here are 28 T cell receptor beta chains from one specimen sequenced in a study of monozygotic twins with inflammatory bowel disease. TCRdb derives one entry per CDR3 protein from the 5' RACE reads, leaving out DNA. The listing records 110,000 to 150,000 distinct CDR3 sequences. Sequencing was done on a sample of blood. Receptor source: a human donor with ulcerative colitis or Crohn's disease, or a healthy co-twin of an affected twin (not recorded which).

This sequence joins TRBV5-6 and TRBJ1-5; the D call from TCRdb, TRBD1, cannot be confirmed without DNA. The CDR3 totals 15 residues. CDR1 is SGHDT, CDR2 YYEEEE, per germline. The CDR3 loop is CASSLGTGAAQPQHF.

J is TRBJ2-3 and V is TRBV18. This CDR3 is built from 12 residues. Germline V CDR1 and CDR2: KGHSH, LQKENI. CDR3 amino acids: CASSPLPDTQYF.

The V gene is TRBV11-2, the J gene TRBJ2-3; the TCRdb call, TRBD2, lacks DNA for checking. This CDR3 comprises 18 residues. Germline lookup yields CDR1 SGHAT and CDR2 FQNNGV. The CDR3 here is CASSLGEVLAGLTDTQYF.

The CDR3 region is CATSDGSEQYF. The chain is built from TRBV24-1 and TRBJ2-7; TCRdb selects TRBD2, and the lack of DNA leaves this call unchecked. CDR1 and CDR2 (germline): KGHDR, SFDVKD. This CDR3 has 11 amino acids.

The gene calls are TRBV7-8 and TRBJ2-1; with no DNA, the TCRdb D assignment of TRBD2 cannot be verified. The CDR3 totals 17 residues. Germline V gene sequence: CDR1 SGHVS, CDR2 FQNEAQ. CDR3 loop: CVSSLVLAGAPYNEQFF.

The chain links TRBV20-1 to TRBJ2-1; the TCRdb D gene call, TRBD1, has no DNA to confirm it. Looked up from germline, CDR1 is DFQATT and CDR2 is SNEGSKA (reference sequence). The CDR3 covers 15 residues. The CDR3 sequence: CSAREGVAGGNEQFF.

The chain couples TRBV11-1 to TRBJ2-6; TCRdb lists TRBD1, though no DNA is available to test this call. The CDR3 is 18 amino acids. Germline assignment: CDR1 SGHAT and CDR2 FQDESV (reference sequence). CDR3 loop: CASSLSGQFFSGANVLTF.

The rearrangement joins TRBV5-6 to TRBJ2-3; TCRdb reports TRBD2, a call that lacks DNA to check it against. The CDR3 covers 16 residues. Looked up from germline, CDR1 is SGHDT and CDR2 is YYEEEE. CDR3: CASSLDTISLTDTQYF.

The chain has TRBV5-1 and TRBJ2-7; TCRdb names TRBD1, which stays unverified in the absence of DNA. The CDR3 has 15 amino acids. CDR1 is SGHRS, CDR2 YFSETQ, per germline. The CDR3 sequence: CASILIPGSYYEQYF. The variable domain in full, with the rest retrieved from reference TRBV5-1 and TRBJ2-7, is KAGVTQTPRYLIKTRGQQVTLSCSPISGHRSVSWYQQTPGQGLQFLFEYFSETQRNKGNFPGRFSGRQFSNSRSEMNVSTLELGDSALYLCASILIPGSYYEQYFGPGTRLTVT.

J is TRBJ2-1 and V is TRBV28; TCRdb's D call, TRBD1, is unchecked because there is no DNA. CDR1 and CDR2 (germline): MDHEN, SYDVKM. The CDR3 length is 16 residues. CDR3 residues: CASPPGRDREVNEQFF. The full variable domain, its missing parts supplied by reference TRBV28 and TRBJ2-1, is DVKVTQSSRYLVKRTGEKVFLECVQDMDHENMFWYRQDPGLGLRLIYFSYDVKMKEKGDIPEGYSVSREKKERFSLILESASTNQTSMYLCASPPGRDREVNEQFFGPGTRLTVL.

The chain has TRBV7-6 and TRBJ2-1. The germline V gene encodes CDR1 SGHVS and CDR2 FNYEAQ. The CDR3 is 16 residues long. The CDR3 reads CASSLNGFSEYNEQFF.

This chain joins TRBV20-1 and TRBJ2-2. CDR3 length: 14 amino acids. Germline assignment: CDR1 DFQATT and CDR2 SNEGSKA (reference sequence). CDR3 region: CSASRSLVVGELFF.

V is TRBV24-1 and J is TRBJ2-7; the TCRdb call, TRBD1, lacks DNA for checking. Germline CDR1 KGHDR, CDR2 SFDVKD. The CDR3 is 13 residues long. The CDR3 region is CATSTGAVYEQYF.

The chain recombines TRBV19 with TRBJ1-4. Germline values: CDR1 LNHDA, CDR2 SQIVND (reference sequence). This CDR3 comprises 13 residues. The CDR3 loop reads CASTFQGGEKLFF.

This chain connects TRBV12-5 to TRBJ1-3. This CDR3 region has 13 residues. CDR1 and CDR2 (germline): LGHNT, FRNRAP. Here the CDR3 reads CASGLAPGNTIYF.

This chain connects TRBV9 to TRBJ2-2. The germline V gene encodes CDR1 SGDLS and CDR2 YYNGEE. The CDR3 consists of 13 residues. The CDR3 protein is CASSSSVTGELFF.

The chain recombines TRBV6-5 with TRBJ2-5; the D call from TCRdb, TRBD2, cannot be confirmed without DNA. Germline CDR1 MNHEY, CDR2 SVGAGI. The CDR3 runs to 14 residues. The CDR3 sequence: CASSYGLDPETQYF.

The chain couples TRBV7-9 to TRBJ2-5. From germline, CDR1 is SEHNR and CDR2 FQNEAQ (reference sequence). This CDR3 is 14 amino acids long. The CDR3 reads CASSPRRSQETQYF.

The rearrangement links TRBV20-1 to TRBJ1-5; the D call from TCRdb, TRBD1, cannot be confirmed without DNA. CDR1 is DFQATT and CDR2 is SNEGSKA in the germline V gene (reference sequence). This CDR3 comprises 15 residues. The CDR3 sequence: CSARGGQASNQPQHF.

The V and J genes are TRBV4-2 and TRBJ2-7; TCRdb gives TRBD1 as the D gene, but with no DNA this cannot be confirmed. The length of the CDR3 is 14 residues. Germline assignment: CDR1 LGHNA and CDR2 YNFKEQ. CDR3 loop: CASSQDGGFNEQYF.

V gene TRBV12-3 or TRBV12-4 combines with J gene TRBJ2-7; TCRdb picks TRBD2, but there is no DNA to check that call. The CDR3 runs to 17 residues. CDR3 protein: CASSVGAGTSPDPPQYF.

The V gene is TRBV12-3 or TRBV12-4, the J gene TRBJ2-7. The CDR3 is made up of 12 amino acids. CDR3 sequence reads: CASRVGVREQYF.

V is TRBV20-1 and J is TRBJ1-1; without DNA, the TCRdb call of TRBD1 cannot be checked. The CDR3 covers 15 residues. The germline gives CDR1 DFQATT, CDR2 SNEGSKA (reference sequence). The CDR3 protein is CSAGPGQGMNTEAFF.

The chain uses TRBV5-1 and TRBJ1-5. The V gene's germline CDR1 is SGHRS and CDR2 YFSETQ. CDR3 length: 14 amino acids. The CDR3 spells CASSLGSGNQPQHF.

The chain recombines TRBV20-1 with TRBJ1-4; TCRdb picks TRBD1, but there is no DNA to check that call. Germline assignment: CDR1 DFQATT and CDR2 SNEGSKA (reference sequence). The CDR3 loop spans 13 amino acids. The CDR3 loop reads CSATRGQGEKLFF.

The chain couples TRBV5-1 to TRBJ1-5. The CDR3 contains 15 residues. CDR1 and CDR2 (germline): SGHRS, YFSETQ. CDR3 residues: CASSQSPAGNQPQHF.

The gene calls are TRBV20-1 and TRBJ2-7. The germline CDR1 and CDR2 sequences are DFQATT and SNEGSKA (reference sequence). The CDR3 contains 14 residues. The CDR3 sequence is CSAKGEGNHDEQYF.

J is TRBJ2-3 and V is TRBV7-3; as DNA is missing, the TRBD2 call by TCRdb cannot be tested. Per germline, CDR1 SGHTA and CDR2 FQGTGA. The CDR3 runs 19 residues. This chain's CDR3 is CASSPYIGLAGVGTDTQYF. Based on the CDR3 plus reference TRBV7-3 and TRBJ2-3, the full variable domain is GAGVSQTPSNKVTEKGKYVELRCDPISGHTALYWYRQSLGQGPEFLIYFQGTGAADDSGLPNDRFFAVRPEGSVSTLKIQRTERGDSAVYLCASSPYIGLAGVGTDTQYFGPGTRLTVL.